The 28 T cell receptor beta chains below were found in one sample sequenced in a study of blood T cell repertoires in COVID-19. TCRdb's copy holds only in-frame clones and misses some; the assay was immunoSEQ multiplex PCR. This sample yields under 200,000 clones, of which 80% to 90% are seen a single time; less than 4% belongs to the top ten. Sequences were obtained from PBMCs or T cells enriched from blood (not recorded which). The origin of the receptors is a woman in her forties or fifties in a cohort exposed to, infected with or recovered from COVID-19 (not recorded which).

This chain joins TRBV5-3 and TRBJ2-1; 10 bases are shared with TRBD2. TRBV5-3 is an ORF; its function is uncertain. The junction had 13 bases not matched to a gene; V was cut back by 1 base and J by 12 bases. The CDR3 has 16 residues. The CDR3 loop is CARSLKLAGALSSQFF. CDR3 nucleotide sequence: TGTGCCAGAAGCTTGAAGCTAGCGGGAGCCCTAAGTTCGCAGTTCTTC.

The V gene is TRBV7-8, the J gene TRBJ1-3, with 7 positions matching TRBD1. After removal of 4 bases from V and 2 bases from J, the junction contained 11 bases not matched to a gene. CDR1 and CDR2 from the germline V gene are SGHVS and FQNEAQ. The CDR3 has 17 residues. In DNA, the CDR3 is TGTGCCAGCAGCTCCACCTGGTATACAGGGGCTGGAAACACCATATATTTT. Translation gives CASSSTWYTGAGNTIYF. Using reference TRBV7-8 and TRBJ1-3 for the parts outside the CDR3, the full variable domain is GAGVSQSPRYKVAKRGQDVALRCDPISGHVSLFWYQQALGQGPEFLTYFQNEAQLDKSGLPSDRFFAERPEGSVSTLKIQRTQQEDSAVYLCASSSTWYTGAGNTIYFGEGSWLTVV.

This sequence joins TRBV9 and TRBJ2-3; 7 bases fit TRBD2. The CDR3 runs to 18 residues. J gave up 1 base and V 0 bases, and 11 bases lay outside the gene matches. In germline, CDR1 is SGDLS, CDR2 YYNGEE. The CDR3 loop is CASSVVSGWRTGTDTQYF. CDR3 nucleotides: TGTGCCAGCAGCGTAGTTAGCGGGTGGAGGACGGGCACAGATACGCAGTATTTT. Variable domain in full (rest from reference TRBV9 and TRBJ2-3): DSGVTQTPKHLITATGQRVTLRCSPRSGDLSVYWYQQSLDQGLQFLIQYYNGEERAKGNILERFSAQQFPDLHSELNLSSLELGDSALYFCASSVVSGWRTGTDTQYFGPGTRLTVL.

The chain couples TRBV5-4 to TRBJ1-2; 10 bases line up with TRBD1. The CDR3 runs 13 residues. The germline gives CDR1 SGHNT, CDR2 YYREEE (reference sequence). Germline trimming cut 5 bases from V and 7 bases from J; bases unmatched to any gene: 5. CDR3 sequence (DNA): TGTGCCAGCAGGGACGGGACAGGGGTTGGCTACACCTTC. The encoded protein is CASRDGTGVGYTF.

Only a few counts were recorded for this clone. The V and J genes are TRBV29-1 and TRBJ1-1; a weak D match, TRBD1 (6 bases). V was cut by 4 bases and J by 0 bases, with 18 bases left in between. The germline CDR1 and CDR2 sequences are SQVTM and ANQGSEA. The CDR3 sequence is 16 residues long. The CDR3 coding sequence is TGCAGCGTTGGACCCCGGGGGGCTGGGGTGAACACTGAAGCTTTCTTT. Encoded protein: CSVGPRGAGVNTEAFF.

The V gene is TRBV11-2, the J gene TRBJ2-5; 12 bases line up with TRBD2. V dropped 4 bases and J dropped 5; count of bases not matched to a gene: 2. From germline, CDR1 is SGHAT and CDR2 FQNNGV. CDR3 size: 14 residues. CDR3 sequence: CASSSGLAGETQYF. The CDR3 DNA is TGTGCCAGCAGCTCAGGACTAGCGGGGGAGACCCAGTACTTC.

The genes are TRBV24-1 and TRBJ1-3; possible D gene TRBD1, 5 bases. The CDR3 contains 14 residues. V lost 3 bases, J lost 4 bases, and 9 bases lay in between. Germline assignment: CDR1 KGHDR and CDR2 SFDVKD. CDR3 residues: CATSDPHRGNTIYF. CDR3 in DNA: TGTGCCACCAGTGATCCCCACAGGGGAAACACCATATATTTT.

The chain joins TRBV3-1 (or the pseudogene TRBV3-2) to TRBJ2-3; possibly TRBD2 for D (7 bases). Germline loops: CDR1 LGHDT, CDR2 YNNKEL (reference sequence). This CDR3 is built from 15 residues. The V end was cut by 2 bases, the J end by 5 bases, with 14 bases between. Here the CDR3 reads CASSQLGGGLDTQYF. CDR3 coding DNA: TGTGCCAGCAGCCAACTTGGCGGGGGCTTAGATACGCAGTATTTT.

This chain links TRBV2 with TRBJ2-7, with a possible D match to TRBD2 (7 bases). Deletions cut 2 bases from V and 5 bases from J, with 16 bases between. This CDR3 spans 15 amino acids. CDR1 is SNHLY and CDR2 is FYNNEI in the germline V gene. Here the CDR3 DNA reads TGTGCCAGCAGTGAATGGGACCGGGGGGCAGACGAGCAGTACTTC. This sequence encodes CASSEWDRGADEQYF.

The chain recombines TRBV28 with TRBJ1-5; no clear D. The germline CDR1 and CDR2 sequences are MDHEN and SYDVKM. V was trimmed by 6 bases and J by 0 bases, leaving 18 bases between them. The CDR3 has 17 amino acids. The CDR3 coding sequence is TGTGCCAGCAGCCGCTCCCCAAAAGCAAATAGCAATCAGCCCCAGCATTTT. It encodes CASSRSPKANSNQPQHF.

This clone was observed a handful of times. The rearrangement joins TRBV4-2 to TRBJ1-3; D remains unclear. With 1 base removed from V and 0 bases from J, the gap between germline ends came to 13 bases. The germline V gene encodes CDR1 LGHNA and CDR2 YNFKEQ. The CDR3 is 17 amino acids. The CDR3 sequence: CASSQAMTGISGNTIYF. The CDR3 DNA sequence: TGTGCCAGCAGCCAAGCCATGACGGGGATCTCTGGAAACACCATATATTTT.

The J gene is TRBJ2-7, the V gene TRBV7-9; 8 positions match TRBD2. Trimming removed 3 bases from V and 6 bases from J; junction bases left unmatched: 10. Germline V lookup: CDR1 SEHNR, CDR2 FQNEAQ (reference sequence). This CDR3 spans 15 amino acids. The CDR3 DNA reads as TGTGCCAGCAGCTTTGTTCCAGCGGGAGTCCCCGAGCAGTACTTC. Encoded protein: CASSFVPAGVPEQYF.

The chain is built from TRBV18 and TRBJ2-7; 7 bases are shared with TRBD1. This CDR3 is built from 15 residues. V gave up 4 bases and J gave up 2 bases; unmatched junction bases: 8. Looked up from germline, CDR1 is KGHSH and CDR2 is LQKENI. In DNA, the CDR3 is TGTGCCAGCTCACACGGGACAGTTCCCACCTACGAGCAGTACTTC. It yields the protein CASSHGTVPTYEQYF.

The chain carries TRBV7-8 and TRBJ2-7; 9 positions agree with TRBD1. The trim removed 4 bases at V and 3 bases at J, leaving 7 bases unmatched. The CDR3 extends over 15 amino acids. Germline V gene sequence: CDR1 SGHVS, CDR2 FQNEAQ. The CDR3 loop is CASSYTGTGSYEQYF. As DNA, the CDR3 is TGTGCCAGCAGCTATACCGGGACAGGGAGCTACGAGCAGTACTTC.

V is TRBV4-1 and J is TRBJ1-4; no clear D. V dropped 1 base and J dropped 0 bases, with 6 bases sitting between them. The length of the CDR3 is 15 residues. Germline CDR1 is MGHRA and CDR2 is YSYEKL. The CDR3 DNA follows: TGCGCCAGCAGCCAAGCGCCTACAACTAATGAAAAACTGTTTTTT. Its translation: CASSQAPTTNEKLFF.

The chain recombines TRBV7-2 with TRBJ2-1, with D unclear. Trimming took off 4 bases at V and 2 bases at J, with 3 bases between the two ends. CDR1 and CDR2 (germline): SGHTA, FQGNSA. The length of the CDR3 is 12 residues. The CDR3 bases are TGTGCCAGCAGCTCCACCTACAATGAGCAGTTCTTC. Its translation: CASSSTYNEQFF.

CDR3 coding DNA: TGTGCCAGCAGCTTCCGACACCCAAGTGAAAATTCACCCCTCCACTTT. As protein: CASSFRHPSENSPLHF. This rearrangement joins TRBV13 to TRBJ1-6; D is unclear. CDR1 PRHDT and CDR2 FYEKMQ come from the germline V gene (reference sequence). The ends were cut back, 3 bases at V and 7 bases at J, with 16 bases in the middle. The CDR3 runs 16 residues.

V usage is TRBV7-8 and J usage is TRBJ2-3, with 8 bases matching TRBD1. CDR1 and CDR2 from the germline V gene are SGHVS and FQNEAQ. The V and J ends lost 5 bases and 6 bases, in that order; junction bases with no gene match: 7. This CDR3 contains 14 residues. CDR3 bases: TGTGCCAGCAGCAGCCACAGGGGGGAGGATACGCAGTATTTT. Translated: CASSSHRGEDTQYF.

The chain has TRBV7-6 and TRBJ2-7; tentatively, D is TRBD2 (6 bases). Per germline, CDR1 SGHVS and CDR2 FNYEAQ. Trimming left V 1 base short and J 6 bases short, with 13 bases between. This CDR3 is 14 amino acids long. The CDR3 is CASSLGSGVGEQYF. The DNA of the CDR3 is TGTGCCAGCAGCTTAGGATCGGGGGTTGGCGAGCAGTACTTC. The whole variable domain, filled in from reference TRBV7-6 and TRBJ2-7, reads GAGVSQSPRYKVTKRGQDVALRCDPISGHVSLYWYRQALGQGPEFLTYFNYEAQQDKSGLPNDRFSAERPEGSISTLTIQRTEQRDSAMYRCASSLGSGVGEQYFGPGTRLTVT.

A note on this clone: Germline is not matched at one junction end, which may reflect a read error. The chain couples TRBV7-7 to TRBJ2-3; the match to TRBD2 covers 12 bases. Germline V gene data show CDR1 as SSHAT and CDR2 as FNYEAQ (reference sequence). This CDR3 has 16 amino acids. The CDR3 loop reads CASSSSSGGAADTQYF. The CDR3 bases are TGTGCTAGCAGCTCCTCTAGCGGGGGGGCCGCAGATACGCAGTATTTT.

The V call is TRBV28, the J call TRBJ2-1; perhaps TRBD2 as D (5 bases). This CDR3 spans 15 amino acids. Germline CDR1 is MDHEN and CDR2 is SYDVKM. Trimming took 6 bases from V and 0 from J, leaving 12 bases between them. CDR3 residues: CASSLDYSSYNEQFF. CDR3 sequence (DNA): TGTGCCAGCAGCCTAGACTATAGCTCCTACAATGAGCAGTTCTTC.

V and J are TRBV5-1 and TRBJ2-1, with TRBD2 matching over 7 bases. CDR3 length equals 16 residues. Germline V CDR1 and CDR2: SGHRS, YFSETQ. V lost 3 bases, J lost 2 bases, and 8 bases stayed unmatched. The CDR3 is CASSSPPGRTYNEQFF. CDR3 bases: TGCGCCAGCAGCTCCCCTCCCGGGAGGACCTACAATGAGCAGTTCTTC.

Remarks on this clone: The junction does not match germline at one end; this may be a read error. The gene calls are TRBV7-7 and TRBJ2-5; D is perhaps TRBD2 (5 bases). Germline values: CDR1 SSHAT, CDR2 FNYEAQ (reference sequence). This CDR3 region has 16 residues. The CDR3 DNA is TGTGCTAGCAGCTACACGGGGATTGGCGCTGGGGAGACCCAGTACTTC. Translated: CASSYTGIGAGETQYF.

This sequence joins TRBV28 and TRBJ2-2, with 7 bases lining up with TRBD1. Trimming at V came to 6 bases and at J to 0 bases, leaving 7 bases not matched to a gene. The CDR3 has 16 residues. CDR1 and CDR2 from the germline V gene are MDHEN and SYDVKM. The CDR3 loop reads CASRDWTGTNTGELFF. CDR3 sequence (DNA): TGTGCCAGCAGGGATTGGACAGGCACGAACACCGGGGAGCTGTTTTTT.

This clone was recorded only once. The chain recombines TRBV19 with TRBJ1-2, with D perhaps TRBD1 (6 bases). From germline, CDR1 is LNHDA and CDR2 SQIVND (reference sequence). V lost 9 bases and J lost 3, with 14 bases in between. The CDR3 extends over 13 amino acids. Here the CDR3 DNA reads TGTGCCAGCGCACAGGGTTTGGACTATGGCTACACCTTC. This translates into CASAQGLDYGYTF.

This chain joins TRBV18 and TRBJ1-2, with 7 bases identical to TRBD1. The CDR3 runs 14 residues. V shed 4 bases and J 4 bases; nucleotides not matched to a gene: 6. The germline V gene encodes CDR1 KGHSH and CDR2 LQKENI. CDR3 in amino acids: CASSLTGAPYGYTF. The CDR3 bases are TGTGCCAGCTCACTCACAGGGGCCCCCTATGGCTACACCTTC.

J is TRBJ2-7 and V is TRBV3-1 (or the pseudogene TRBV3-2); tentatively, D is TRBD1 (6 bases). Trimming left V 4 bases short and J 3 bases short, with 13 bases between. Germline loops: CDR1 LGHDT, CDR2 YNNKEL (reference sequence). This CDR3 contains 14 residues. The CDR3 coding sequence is TGTGCCAGCAGCCCGCGGAACAGGGACTACGAGCAGTACTTC. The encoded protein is CASSPRNRDYEQYF.

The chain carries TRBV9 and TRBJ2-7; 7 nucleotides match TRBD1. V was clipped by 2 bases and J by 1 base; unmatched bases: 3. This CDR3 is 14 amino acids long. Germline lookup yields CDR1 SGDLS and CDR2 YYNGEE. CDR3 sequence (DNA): TGTGCCAGCAGCGTGCAGGGGGATTCCTACGAGCAGTACTTC. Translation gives CASSVQGDSYEQYF.